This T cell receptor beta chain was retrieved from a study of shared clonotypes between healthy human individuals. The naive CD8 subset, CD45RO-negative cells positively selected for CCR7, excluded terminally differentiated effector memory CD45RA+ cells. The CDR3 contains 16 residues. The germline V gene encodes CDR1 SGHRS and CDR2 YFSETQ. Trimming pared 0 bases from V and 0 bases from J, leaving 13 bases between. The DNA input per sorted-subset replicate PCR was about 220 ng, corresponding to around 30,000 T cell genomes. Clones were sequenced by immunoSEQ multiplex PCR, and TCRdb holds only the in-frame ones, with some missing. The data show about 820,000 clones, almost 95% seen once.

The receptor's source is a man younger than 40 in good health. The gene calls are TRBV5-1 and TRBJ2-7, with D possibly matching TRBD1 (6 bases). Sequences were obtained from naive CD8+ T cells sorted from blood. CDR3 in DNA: TGCGCCAGCAGCTTGGAGGACAGATCCCTCTCCTACGAGCAGTACTTC. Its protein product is CASSLEDRSLSYEQYF.